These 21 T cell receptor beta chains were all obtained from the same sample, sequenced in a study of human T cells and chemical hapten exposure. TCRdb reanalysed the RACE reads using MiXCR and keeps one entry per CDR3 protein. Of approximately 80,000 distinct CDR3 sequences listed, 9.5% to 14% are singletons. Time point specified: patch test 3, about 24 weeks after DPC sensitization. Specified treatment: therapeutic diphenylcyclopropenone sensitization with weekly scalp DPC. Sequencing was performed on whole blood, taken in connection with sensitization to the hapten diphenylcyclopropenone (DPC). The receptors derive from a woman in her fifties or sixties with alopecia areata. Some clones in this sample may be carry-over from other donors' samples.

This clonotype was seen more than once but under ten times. The CDR3 reads CASSYGGENYGYTF. The CDR3 region has the DNA TGTGCCAGCAGCTACGGCGGAGAGAACTATGGCTACACCTTC. V usage is TRBV7-2 and J usage is TRBJ1-2; D unresolved. CDR1 is SGHTA, CDR2 FQGNSA, per germline. V lost 4 bases to trimming and J lost 2 bases, with 11 bases between them. The CDR3 length is 14 residues.

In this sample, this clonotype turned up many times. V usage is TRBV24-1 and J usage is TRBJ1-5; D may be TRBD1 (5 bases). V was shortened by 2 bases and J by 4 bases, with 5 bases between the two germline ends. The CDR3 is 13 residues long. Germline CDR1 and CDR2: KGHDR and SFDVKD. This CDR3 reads CATSDSGNQPQHF. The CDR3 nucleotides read TGTGCCACCAGTGATTCAGGGAATCAGCCCCAGCATTTT.

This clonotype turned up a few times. The CDR3 reads CSVQGRGETQYF. The CDR3 DNA reads TGCAGCGTCCAGGGGAGGGGAGAGACCCAGTACTTC. V and J are TRBV29-1 and TRBJ2-5; tentatively, D is TRBD2 (7 bases). The V and J ends lost 6 bases and 4 bases respectively, with 12 bases between them. From germline, CDR1 is SQVTM and CDR2 ANQGSEA. The CDR3 extends over 12 amino acids. Variable domain in full (rest from reference TRBV29-1 and TRBJ2-5): SAVISQKPSRDICQRGTSLTIQCQVDSQVTMMFWYRQQPGQSLTLIATANQGSEATYESGFVIDKFPISRPNLTFSTLTVSNMSPEDSSIYLCSVQGRGETQYFGPGTRLLVL.

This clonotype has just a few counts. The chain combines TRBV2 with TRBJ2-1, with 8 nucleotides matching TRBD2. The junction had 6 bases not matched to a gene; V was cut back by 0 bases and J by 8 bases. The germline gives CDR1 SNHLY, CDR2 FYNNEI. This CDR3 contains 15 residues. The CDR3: CASSEAERESHEQFF. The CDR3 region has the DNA TGTGCCAGCAGTGAAGCCGAGCGGGAGTCGCATGAGCAGTTCTTC.

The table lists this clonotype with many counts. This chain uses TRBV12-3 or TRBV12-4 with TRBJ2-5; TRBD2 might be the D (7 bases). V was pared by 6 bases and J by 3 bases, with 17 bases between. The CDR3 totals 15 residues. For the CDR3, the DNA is TGTGCCAGCAGCCCCCGTCAGGGGAGGGAAGAGACCCAGTACTTC. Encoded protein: CASSPRQGREETQYF.

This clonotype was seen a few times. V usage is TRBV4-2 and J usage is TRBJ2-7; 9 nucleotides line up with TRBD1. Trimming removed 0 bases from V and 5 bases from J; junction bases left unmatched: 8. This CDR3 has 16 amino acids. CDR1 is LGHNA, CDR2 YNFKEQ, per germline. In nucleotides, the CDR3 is TGTGCCAGCAGCCAAGAGCGGACAGGGGCCAGGGACGAGCAGTACTTC. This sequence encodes CASSQERTGARDEQYF.

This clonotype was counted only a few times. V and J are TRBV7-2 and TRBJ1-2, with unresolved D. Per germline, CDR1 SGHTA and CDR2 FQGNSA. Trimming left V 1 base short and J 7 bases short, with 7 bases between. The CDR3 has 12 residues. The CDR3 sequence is CASSLGRRGYTF. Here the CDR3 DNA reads TGTGCCAGCAGCTTAGGGCGGCGTGGCTACACCTTC.

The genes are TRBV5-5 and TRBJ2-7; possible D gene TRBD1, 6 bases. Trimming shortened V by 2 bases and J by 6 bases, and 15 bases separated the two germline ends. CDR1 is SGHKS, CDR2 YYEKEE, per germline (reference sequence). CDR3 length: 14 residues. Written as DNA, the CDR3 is TGTGCCAGCAGCTTTGGTACAGGGATCACCGAGCAGTACTTC. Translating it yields CASSFGTGITEQYF.

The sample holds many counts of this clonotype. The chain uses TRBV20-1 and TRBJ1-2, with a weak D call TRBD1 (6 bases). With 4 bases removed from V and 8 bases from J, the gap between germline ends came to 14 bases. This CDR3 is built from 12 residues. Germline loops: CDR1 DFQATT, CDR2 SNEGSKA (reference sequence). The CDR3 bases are TGCAGTGCTATCGACAGGTTTCAAGGCTACACCTTC. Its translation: CSAIDRFQGYTF.

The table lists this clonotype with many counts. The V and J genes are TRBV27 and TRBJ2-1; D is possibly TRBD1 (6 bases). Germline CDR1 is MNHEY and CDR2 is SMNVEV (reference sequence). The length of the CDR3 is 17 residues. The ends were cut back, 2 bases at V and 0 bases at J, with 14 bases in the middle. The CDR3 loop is CASSLVRQASSYNEQFF. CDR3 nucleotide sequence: TGTGCCAGCAGTTTAGTCCGACAGGCGAGCTCCTACAATGAGCAGTTCTTC.

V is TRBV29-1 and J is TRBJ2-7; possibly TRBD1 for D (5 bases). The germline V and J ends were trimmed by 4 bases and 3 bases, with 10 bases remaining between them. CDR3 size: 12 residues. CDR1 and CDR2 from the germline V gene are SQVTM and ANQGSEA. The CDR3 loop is CSVGPDSYEQYF. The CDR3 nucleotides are TGCAGCGTTGGCCCTGACAGCTACGAGCAGTACTTC.

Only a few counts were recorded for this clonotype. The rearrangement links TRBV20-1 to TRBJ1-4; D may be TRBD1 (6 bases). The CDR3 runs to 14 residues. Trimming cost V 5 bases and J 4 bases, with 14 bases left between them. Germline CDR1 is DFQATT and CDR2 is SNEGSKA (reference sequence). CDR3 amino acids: CSAPQGGGNEKLFF. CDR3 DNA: TGCAGTGCTCCCCAGGGAGGGGGTAATGAAAAACTGTTTTTT.

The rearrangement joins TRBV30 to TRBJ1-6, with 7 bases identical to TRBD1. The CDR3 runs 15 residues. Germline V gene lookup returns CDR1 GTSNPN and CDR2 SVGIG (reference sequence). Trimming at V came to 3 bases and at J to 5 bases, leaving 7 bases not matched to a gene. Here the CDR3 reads CAWSPWDSNNSPLHF. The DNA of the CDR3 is TGTGCCTGGAGCCCCTGGGACAGCAATAATTCACCCCTCCACTTT.

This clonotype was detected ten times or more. CDR3 region: CASSLILAGSTDTQYF. In DNA, the CDR3 is TGTGCCAGCAGTTTGATTTTAGCGGGAAGCACAGATACGCAGTATTTT. The chain couples TRBV27 to TRBJ2-3, with 8 bases aligning to TRBD2. CDR3 length equals 16 residues. The junction had 5 bases not matched to a gene; V was cut back by 3 bases and J by 0 bases. CDR1 MNHEY and CDR2 SMNVEV come from the germline V gene (reference sequence).

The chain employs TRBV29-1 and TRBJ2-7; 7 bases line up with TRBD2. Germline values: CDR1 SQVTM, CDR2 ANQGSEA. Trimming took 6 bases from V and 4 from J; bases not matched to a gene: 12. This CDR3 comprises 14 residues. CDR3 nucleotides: TGCAGCGTGGCCCAGGGCGGGAGCGGGTACGAGCAGTACTTC. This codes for CSVAQGGSGYEQYF.

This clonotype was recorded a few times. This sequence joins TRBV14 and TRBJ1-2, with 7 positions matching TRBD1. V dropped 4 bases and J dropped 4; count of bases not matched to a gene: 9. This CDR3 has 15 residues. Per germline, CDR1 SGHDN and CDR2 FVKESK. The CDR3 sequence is CASSLPTTGSYGYTF. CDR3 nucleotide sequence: TGTGCCAGCAGCCTACCCACGACAGGGTCCTATGGCTACACCTTC.

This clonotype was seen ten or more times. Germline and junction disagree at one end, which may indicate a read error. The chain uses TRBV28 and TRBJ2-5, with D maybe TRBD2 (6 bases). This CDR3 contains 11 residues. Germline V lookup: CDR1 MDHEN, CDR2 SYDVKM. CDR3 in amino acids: CASRAIGTPFF. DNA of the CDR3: TGTGCCAGCAGGGCTATCGGGACTCCTTTCTTC. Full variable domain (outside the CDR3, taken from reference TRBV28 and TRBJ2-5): DVKVTQSSRYLVKRTGEKVFLECVQDMDHENMFWYRQDPGLGLRLIYFSYDVKMKEKGDIPEGYSVSREKKERFSLILESASTNQTSMYLCASRAIGTPFFGPGTRLLVL.

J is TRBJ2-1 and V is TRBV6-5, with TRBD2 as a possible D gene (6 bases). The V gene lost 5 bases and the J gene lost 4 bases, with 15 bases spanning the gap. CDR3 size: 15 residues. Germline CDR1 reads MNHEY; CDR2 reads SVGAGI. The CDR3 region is CASSPGTGGYNEQFF. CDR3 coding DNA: TGTGCCAGCAGTCCCGGGACTGGGGGTTACAATGAGCAGTTCTTC.

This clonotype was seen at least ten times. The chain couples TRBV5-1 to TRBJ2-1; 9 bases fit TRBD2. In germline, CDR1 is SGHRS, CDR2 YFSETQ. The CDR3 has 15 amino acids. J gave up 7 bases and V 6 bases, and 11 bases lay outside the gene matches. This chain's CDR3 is CASKILAGRGNEQFF. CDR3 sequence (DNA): TGCGCCAGCAAGATTCTAGCGGGACGTGGTAATGAGCAGTTCTTC.

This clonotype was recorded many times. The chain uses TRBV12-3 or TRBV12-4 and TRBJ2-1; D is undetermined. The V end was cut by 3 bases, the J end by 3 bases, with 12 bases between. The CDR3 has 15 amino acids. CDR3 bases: TGTGCCAGCAGTTTTGACCCCTCCCGCTACAATGAGCAGTTCTTC. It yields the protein CASSFDPSRYNEQFF.

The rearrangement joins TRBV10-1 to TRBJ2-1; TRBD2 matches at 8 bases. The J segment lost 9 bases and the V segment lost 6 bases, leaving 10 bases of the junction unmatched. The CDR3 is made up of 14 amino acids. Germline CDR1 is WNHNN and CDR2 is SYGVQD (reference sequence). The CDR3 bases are TGCGCCAGCAGATCCGGGACGGGGGGGGCTGAGCAGTTCTTC. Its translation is CASRSGTGGAEQFF.